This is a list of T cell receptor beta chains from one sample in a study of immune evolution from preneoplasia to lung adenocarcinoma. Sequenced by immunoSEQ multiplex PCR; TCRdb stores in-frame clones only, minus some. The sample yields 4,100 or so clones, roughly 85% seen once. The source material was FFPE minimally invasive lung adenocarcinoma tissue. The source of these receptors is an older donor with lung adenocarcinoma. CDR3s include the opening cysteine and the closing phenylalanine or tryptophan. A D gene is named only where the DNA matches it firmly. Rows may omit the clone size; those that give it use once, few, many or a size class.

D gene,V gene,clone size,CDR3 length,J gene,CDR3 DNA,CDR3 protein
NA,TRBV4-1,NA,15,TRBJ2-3,TGCGCCAGCAGCCAAGAACGGGGTGGGCCAGATACGCAGTATTTT,CASSQERGGPDTQYF
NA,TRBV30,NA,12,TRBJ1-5,TGTGCCTGGAGGAACCAAGATCAGCCCCAGCATTTT,CAWRNQDQPQHF
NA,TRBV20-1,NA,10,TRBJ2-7,TGCAGTGCAACGGCCCGCGAGCAGTACTTC,CSATAREQYF
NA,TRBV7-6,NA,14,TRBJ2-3,TGTGCCAGCAGCTCGGGCTTCGAGGCGGATACGCAGTATTTT,CASSSGFEADTQYF
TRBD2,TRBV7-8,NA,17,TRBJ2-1,TGTGCCAGCAGCCCCCTCACCGGGACTAGCGGGAAGAATGAGCAGTTCTTC,CASSPLTGTSGKNEQFF
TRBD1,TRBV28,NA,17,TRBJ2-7,TGTGCCAGCAACCCTCAGGGGGTGAGAAGCCTTACCTACGAGCAGTACTTC,CASNPQGVRSLTYEQYF
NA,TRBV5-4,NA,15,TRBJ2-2,TGTGCCAGCAGCCCGGGTTTAACGAGCACCGGGGAGCTGTTTTTT,CASSPGLTSTGELFF
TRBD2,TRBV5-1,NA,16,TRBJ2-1,TGCGCCAGCAGCTCACTAGCGGCTCGAGGGTTGGATGAGCAGTTCTTC,CASSSLAARGLDEQFF
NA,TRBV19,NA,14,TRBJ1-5,TGTGCCAGTAGTCCCCGATTCGCATCCCAGCCCCAGCATTTT,CASSPRFASQPQHF
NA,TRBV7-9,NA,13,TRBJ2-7,TGTGCCAGCAGCCGAGGCCGGACTCTCGAGCAGTACTTC,CASSRGRTLEQYF
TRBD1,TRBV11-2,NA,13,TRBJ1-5,TGTGCCAGCTCGACAGGGTTGAATCAGCCCCAGCATTTT,CASSTGLNQPQHF
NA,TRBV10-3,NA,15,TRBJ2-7,TGTGCCATCAGTGAGCCGCAGGGTAGAACGCTGCAGCAGTACTTC,CAISEPQGRTLQQYF
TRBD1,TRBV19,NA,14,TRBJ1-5,TGTGCCAGTAGTACGACAGGGAGGGGTCAGCCCCAGCATTTT,CASSTTGRGQPQHF
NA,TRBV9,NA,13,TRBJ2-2,TGTGCCAGCAGCGTAGCTGGAGACGGGGAGCTGTTTTTT,CASSVAGDGELFF
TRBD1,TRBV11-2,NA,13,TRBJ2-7,TGTGCCAGCAGCGGACAGGCGACGGGCGAGCAGTACTTC,CASSGQATGEQYF
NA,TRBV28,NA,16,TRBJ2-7,TGTGCCAGCAACCCCCCAGGGGCTAGCGGATTATACGAGCAGTACTTC,CASNPPGASGLYEQYF
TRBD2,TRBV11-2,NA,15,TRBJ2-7,TGTGCCAGCAGCCTCGCGCTAGCGGATATCTACGAGCAGTACTTC,CASSLALADIYEQYF
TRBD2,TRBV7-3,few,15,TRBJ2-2,TGTGCCAGCAGCCCTCGGCTAGCGGCCACCGGGGAGCTGTTTTTT,CASSPRLAATGELFF
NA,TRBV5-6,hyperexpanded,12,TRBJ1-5,TGTGCCAGCAGCTTGGGCGCTCAGCCCCAGCATTTT,CASSLGAQPQHF
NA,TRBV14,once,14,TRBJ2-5,TGTGCCAGCGCTTGGGGACTCCTAAAAGAGACCCAGTACTTC,CASAWGLLKETQYF
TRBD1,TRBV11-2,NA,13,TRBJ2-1,TGTGCCAGCAGCTCGGACAGGGGCAATGAGCAGTTCTTC,CASSSDRGNEQFF
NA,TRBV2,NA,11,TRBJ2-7,TGTGCCACCTCACGGGGGGCCGAGCAGTACTTC,CATSRGAEQYF
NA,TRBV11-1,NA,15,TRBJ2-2,TGTGCCAGCAGCTCCCGGCGGTCGAACACCGGGGAGCTGTTTTTT,CASSSRRSNTGELFF
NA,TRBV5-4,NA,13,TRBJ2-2,TGTGCCAGCAGCTTGGACTATCCCGGGGAGCTGTTTTTT,CASSLDYPGELFF
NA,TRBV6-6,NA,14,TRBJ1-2,TGTGCCAGCAGCACCGGGATCAGGGGCTATGGCTACACCTTC,CASSTGIRGYGYTF
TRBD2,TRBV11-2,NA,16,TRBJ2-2,TGTGCCAGCAGCTTAGAGAGCGGACTAGTCCCCGGGGAGCTGTTTTTT,CASSLESGLVPGELFF
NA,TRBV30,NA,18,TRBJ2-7,TGTGCCTGGAGTCCCCCTGCCCCATCAACGTTCACCACCGACGAGCAGTACTTC,CAWSPPAPSTFTTDEQYF
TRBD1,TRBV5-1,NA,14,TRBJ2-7,TGCGCCAGCAGCACGGACAGGGGGATATACGAGCAGTACTTC,CASSTDRGIYEQYF
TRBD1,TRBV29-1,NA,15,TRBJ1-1,TGCAGCGTTGAAGGGGGGGCAGGGGGGGTCACTGAAGCTTTCTTT,CSVEGGAGGVTEAFF
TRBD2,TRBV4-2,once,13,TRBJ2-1,TGTGCCAGCAGCCGGACCGGGAGGGATGAGCAGTTCTTC,CASSRTGRDEQFF
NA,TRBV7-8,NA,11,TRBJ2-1,TGTGCCAGCAGCTCCCTCAATGAGCAGTTCTTC,CASSSLNEQFF
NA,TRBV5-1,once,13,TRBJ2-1,TGCGCCAGCAGCCTGCCGACGGTAGAGGAGCAGTTCTTC,CASSLPTVEEQFF
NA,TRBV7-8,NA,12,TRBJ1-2,TGTGCCAGCAGCTACCTAGACTATGGCTACACCTTC,CASSYLDYGYTF
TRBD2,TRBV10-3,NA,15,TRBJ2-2,TGTGCCATCAGCTCTAGCGGGAGTCTCACCGGGGAGCTGTTTTTT,CAISSSGSLTGELFF
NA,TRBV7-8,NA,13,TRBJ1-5,TGTGCCAGCAGCTTAGACAGCAATCAGCCCCAGCATTTT,CASSLDSNQPQHF
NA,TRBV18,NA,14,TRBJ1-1,TGTGCCAGCTCACGTTACGGGGTGAACACTGAAGCTTTCTTT,CASSRYGVNTEAFF
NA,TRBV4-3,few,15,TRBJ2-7,TGCGCCAGCAGCCAATACAGGCCTAACACCTACGAGCAGTACTTC,CASSQYRPNTYEQYF
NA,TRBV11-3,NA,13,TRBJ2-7,TGTGCCAGCAGCCCCGGAGGGCCGGGGGAGCAGTACTTC,CASSPGGPGEQYF
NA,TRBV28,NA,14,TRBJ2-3,TGTGCCAGCAGTTTACGGGGGAGCACAGATACGCAGTATTTT,CASSLRGSTDTQYF
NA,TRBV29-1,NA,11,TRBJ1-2,TGCAGCGTTGAAAAGGGGAATGGCTACACCTTC,CSVEKGNGYTF
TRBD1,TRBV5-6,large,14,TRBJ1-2,TGTGCCAGCAGGGCCGGGACAGGGGGATTCGGCTACACCTTC,CASRAGTGGFGYTF
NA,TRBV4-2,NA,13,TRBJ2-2,TGTGCCAGCAACCGGGGCGGGACCGGGGAGCTGTTTTTT,CASNRGGTGELFF
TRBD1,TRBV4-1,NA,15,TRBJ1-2,TGCGCCAGCAGCAAAGCCGGGACAGGGGGAAAGGGCTACACCTTC,CASSKAGTGGKGYTF
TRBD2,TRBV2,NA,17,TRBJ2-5,TGTGCCAGCAGTGAACGAGGGACTAGCGGGAGGCAAGAGACCCAGTACTTC,CASSERGTSGRQETQYF